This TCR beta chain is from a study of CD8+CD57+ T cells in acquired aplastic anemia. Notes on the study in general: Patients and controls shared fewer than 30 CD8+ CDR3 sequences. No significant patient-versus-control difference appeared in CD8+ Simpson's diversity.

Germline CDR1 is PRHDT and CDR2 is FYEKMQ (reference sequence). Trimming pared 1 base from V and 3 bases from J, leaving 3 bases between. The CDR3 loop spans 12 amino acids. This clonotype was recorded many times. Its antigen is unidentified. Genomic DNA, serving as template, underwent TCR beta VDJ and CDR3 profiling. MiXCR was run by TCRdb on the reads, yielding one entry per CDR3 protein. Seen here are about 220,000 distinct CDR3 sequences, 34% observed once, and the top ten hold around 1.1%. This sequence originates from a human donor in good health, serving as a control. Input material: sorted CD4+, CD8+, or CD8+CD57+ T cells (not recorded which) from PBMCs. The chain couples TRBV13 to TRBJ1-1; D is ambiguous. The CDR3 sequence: CASSLEDTEAFF. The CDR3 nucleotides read TGTGCCAGCAGCTTAGAAGACACTGAAGCTTTCTTT.